The T cell receptor beta chain described here comes from a study of blood T cell repertoires in COVID-19. Overall study context: Both acute and convalescent COVID-19 samples were obtained from the United States, Italy and Spain. From T cells, B-cell-depleted T cells, or PBMCs came the material, which was cDNA or gDNA.

Per the original methods: Amplification of reference gene primers was used by the study to estimate nucleated cell counts. Profiling relied on immunoSEQ multiplex PCR, and the TCRdb table lists in-frame clones only, not all of them. Clonal size and the V and J genes are those of that table, whereas D and trimming came from the DNA. The repertoire holds more than 95,000 clones, with around four fifths as singletons. The CDR3 extends over 19 amino acids. Germline CDR1 reads SGHRS; CDR2 reads YFSETQ. V shed 4 bases and J 3 bases; nucleotides not matched to a gene: 17. The TCR sequence derives from a human donor in a cohort sampled during active COVID-19. The source material was peripheral blood. This chain uses TRBV5-1 with TRBJ2-1; 9 positions agree with TRBD2. Here the CDR3 reads CASSLLLAGVSGSYNEQFF. CDR3 DNA sequence: TGCGCCAGCAGCCTGTTACTAGCGGGTGTGTCCGGTAGCTACAATGAGCAGTTCTTC.